This record looks at one TCR beta chain sequence and its context. Its target is unknown. As for time point: pre-treatment baseline. Response was assessed by RECIST 1.1 at 12 weeks, except a couple of rapid progressors. This specimen belongs to a study of blood T cell dynamics during melanoma immunotherapy. Study-level results: It remained unknown if the driving T cell clones were melanoma-specific.

This CDR3 region has 15 residues. Germline trimming cut 4 bases from V and 7 bases from J; bases unmatched to any gene: 10. The germline V gene has CDR1 LNHDA and CDR2 SQIVND (reference sequence). Clones were read by immunoSEQ multiplex PCR, and TCRdb kept only the in-frame ones, dropping some. The sample lists approximately 13,000 clones, just under 90% seen once, with around 3.4% in the top ten. The V call is TRBV19, the J call TRBJ2-1; 7 nucleotides align to TRBD1. The sequencing used blood, collected from a patient treated with checkpoint blockade. The receptor's source is a human donor with melanoma. CDR3 sequence (DNA): TGTGCCAGTAGTACCAGGGACAGTCTGGTAAATGAGCAGTTCTTC. Its protein product is CASSTRDSLVNEQFF.